Described below is a single TCR beta chain sequence and its context. What it binds is unknown. This specimen comes from a study of post-analysis software for immune sequencing data. Unique molecular identifiers featured in each of the TCR beta cDNA libraries. T cells numbering about 0.85 to 11 million yielded a few hundred thousand cDNA molecules. TCRdb recomputed calls from the PCR reads with MiXCR, one row per CDR3 protein. The data hold about 460,000 distinct CDR3 sequences, with under 55% observed a single time. Findings and limits, study-wide: In multiple sclerosis, normalized Chao1 diversity was significantly below that of controls. Analysis by F measure revealed that same-batch samples clustered strongly together.

The sequence was obtained from a girl aged 5-17 years with multiple sclerosis. The sequencing sample was made of blood.

CDR3 amino acids: CASSQGVVTGELFF. The CDR3 nucleotides are TGTGCCAGCAGCCAGGGGGTGGTTACCGGGGAGCTGTTTTTT. The chain links TRBV4-2 to TRBJ2-2; the D call may be TRBD1 or TRBD2 (5 bases each). The V and J ends lost 3 bases and 5 bases respectively, with 10 bases between them. CDR1 and CDR2 (germline): LGHNA, YNFKEQ. This CDR3 contains 14 residues.